The clone carrying this TCR beta chain was seen repeatedly, ten times or more. The antigen is not known. V lost 0 bases to trimming and J lost 10 bases; unmatched junction nucleotides: 3. Germline CDR1 and CDR2: MNHEY and SVGAGI. The CDR3 contains 13 residues. The entry originates in a study of T-cell reconstitution after alpha-beta-depleted transplantation in children. Study conclusions and caveats: Surviving recipient T cells and intrathymic progenitors accounted for some patients' high TCRbeta diversity at day 60. Several hundred rapidly expanded clones from non-depleted graft cells reportedly supplied alpha-beta T cells about two months post-transplant. T cells produced anew were the main source of T-cell counts and diversity one year after transplant.

The TCRbeta library incorporated unique molecular identifiers. TCRdb redid the calling of the PCR reads with MiXCR, one entry per CDR3 protein. This sample has 350,000 to 500,000 distinct CDR3 sequences; roughly 43% occur once, and the top ten carry 27%. The J gene is TRBJ2-1, the V gene TRBV6-5; the match to TRBD1 covers 7 bases. This specimen consisted of PBMCs, obtained before TCRalphabeta/CD19-depleted stem cell transplant. The receptor's source is a girl under 10 years old with aplastic anemia, due to receive a stem cell transplant. The CDR3 DNA reads TGTGCCAGCAGTTACTCGAGGGGGCGAGAGCAGTTCTTC. Its translation: CASSYSRGREQFF.